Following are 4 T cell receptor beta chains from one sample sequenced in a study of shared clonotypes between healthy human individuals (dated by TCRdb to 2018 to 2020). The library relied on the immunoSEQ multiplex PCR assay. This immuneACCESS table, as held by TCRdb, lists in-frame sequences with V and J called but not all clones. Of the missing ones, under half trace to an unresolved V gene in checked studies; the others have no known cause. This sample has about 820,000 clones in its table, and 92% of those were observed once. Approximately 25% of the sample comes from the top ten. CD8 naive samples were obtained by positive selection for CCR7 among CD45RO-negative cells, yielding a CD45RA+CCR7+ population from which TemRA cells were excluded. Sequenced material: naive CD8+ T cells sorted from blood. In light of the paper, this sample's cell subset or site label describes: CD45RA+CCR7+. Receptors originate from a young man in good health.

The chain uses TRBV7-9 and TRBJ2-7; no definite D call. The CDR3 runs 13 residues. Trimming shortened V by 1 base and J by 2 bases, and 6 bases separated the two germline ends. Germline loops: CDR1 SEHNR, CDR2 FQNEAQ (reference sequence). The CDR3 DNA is TGTGCCAGCAGCTTAGAGCGAGCCTACGAGCAGTACTTC. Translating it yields CASSLERAYEQYF.

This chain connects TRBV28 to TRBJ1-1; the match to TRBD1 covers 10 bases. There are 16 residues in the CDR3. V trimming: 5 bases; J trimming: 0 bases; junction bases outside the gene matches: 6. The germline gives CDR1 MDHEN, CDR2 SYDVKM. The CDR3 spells CASSPGTGDMNTEAFF. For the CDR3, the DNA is TGTGCCAGCAGTCCGGGGACAGGGGACATGAACACTGAAGCTTTCTTT.

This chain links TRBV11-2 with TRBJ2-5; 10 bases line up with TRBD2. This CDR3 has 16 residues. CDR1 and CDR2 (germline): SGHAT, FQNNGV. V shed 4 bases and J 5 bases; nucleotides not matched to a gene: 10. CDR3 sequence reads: CASSSIGTSAWETQYF. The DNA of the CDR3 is TGTGCCAGCAGCTCTATAGGGACTAGCGCTTGGGAGACCCAGTACTTC.

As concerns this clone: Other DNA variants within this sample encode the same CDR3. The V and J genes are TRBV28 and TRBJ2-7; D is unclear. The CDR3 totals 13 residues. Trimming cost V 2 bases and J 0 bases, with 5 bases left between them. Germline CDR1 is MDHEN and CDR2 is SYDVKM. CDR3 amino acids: CASSLGRSYEQYF. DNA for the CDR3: TGTGCCAGCAGTTTAGGACGCTCCTACGAGCAGTACTTC.